The 15 T cell receptor beta chains presented below share a single source sample, sequenced in a study of blood T cell repertoires in COVID-19. Produced via immunoSEQ multiplex PCR; TCRdb's table is partial and in-frame only. The data hold some 300,000 clones, with approximately 90% observed a single time. The sequenced sample consisted of peripheral blood. These receptors originate from a woman aged 50 to 60 with COVID-19, enrolled during active disease.

The rearrangement uses TRBV11-2 and TRBJ2-7, with D possibly being TRBD2 (5 bases). The germline CDR1 and CDR2 sequences are SGHAT and FQNNGV. CDR3 length equals 15 residues. V shed 4 bases and J shed 0 bases, with 13 bases lying between them. CDR3 DNA: TGTGCCAGCAGCTATGAGGGAAGTAACTCCTACGAGCAGTACTTC. It specifies CASSYEGSNSYEQYF. Supplemented by reference TRBV11-2 and TRBJ2-7, the full variable domain reads EAGVAQSPRYKIIEKRQSVAFWCNPISGHATLYWYQQILGQGPKLLIQFQNNGVVDDSQLPKDRFSAERLKGVDSTLKIQPAKLEDSAVYLCASSYEGSNSYEQYFGPGTRLTVT.

This chain uses TRBV2 with TRBJ2-2; perhaps TRBD1 as D (6 bases). The ends were cut back, 6 bases at V and 6 bases at J, with 11 bases in the middle. This CDR3 has 13 amino acids. Germline loops: CDR1 SNHLY, CDR2 FYNNEI. CDR3 bases: TGTGCCAGCAGCAACAGGGTCCCCGGGGAGCTGTTTTTT. It specifies CASSNRVPGELFF.

This clone came up a few times. The chain has TRBV7-9 and TRBJ2-3, with D possibly being TRBD2 (6 bases). Germline CDR1 SEHNR, CDR2 FQNEAQ (reference sequence). This CDR3 is built from 16 residues. Trimming shortened V by 5 bases and J by 0 bases, and 15 bases separated the two germline ends. CDR3 amino acids: CASSLEGTTSTDTQYF. The DNA for the CDR3 is TGTGCCAGCAGCCTGGAGGGCACTACTAGCACAGATACGCAGTATTTT.

CDR3 residues: CASSESAGRETQYF. CDR3 coding DNA: TGCGCCAGCAGTGAGTCGGCGGGGCGGGAGACCCAGTACTTC. V and J are TRBV10-1 and TRBJ2-5; possibly TRBD2 for D (6 bases). The CDR3 runs to 14 residues. Trimming removed 0 bases at V and 5 bases at J, with 10 bases between. Looked up from germline, CDR1 is WNHNN and CDR2 is SYGVQD (reference sequence).

The rearrangement uses TRBV5-1 and TRBJ2-7; TRBD2 matches at 12 bases. From germline, CDR1 is SGHRS and CDR2 YFSETQ. CDR3 length: 15 amino acids. The ends lost 4 bases at V and 0 bases at J; junction bases unmatched: 2. The chain's CDR3 is CASSVTSGSSYEQYF. The CDR3 nucleotides read TGCGCCAGCAGCGTGACTAGCGGGAGCTCCTACGAGCAGTACTTC.

As regards this clone: The identical CDR3 is also encoded by other nucleotide sequences in the sample. The chain links TRBV5-1 to TRBJ1-1, with unresolved D. In germline, CDR1 is SGHRS, CDR2 YFSETQ. V shed 2 bases and J shed 1 base, with 9 bases lying between them. This CDR3 region has 14 residues. CDR3 in DNA: TGCGCCAGCAGCTTAGAGGCAGCGAACACTGAAGCTTTCTTT. This encodes CASSLEAANTEAFF.

The table lists this clone with a few counts. The gene calls are TRBV7-8 and TRBJ1-2; D unclear. The V and J ends lost 1 base and 5 bases respectively, with 11 bases between them. The V gene's germline CDR1 is SGHVS and CDR2 FQNEAQ. The length of the CDR3 is 14 residues. The CDR3 sequence: CASSLERVRYGYTF. The CDR3 DNA is TGTGCCAGCAGCTTAGAACGAGTCCGGTATGGCTACACCTTC.

The CDR3 sequence is CASISDTSSGNTIYF. Here the CDR3 DNA reads TGTGCCAGCATCTCGGACACGAGCTCTGGAAACACCATATATTTT. This chain connects TRBV6-5 to TRBJ1-3; D possibly corresponds to TRBD1 (5 bases). This CDR3 has 15 residues. The V gene's germline CDR1 is MNHEY and CDR2 SVGAGI. V was trimmed by 7 bases and J by 0 bases, leaving 13 bases between them.

The genes are TRBV29-1 and TRBJ2-7; D possibly corresponds to TRBD1 (5 bases). The V and J ends lost 3 bases and 0 bases respectively, with 6 bases between them. The CDR3 sequence is 12 residues long. Germline V CDR1 and CDR2: SQVTM, ANQGSEA. The CDR3 DNA follows: TGCAGCGTTGATCAGGGCTCCTACGAGCAGTACTTC. This translates into CSVDQGSYEQYF.

The chain is built from TRBV7-3 and TRBJ1-2; 9 bases match TRBD1. The CDR3 has 12 residues. Germline loops: CDR1 SGHTA, CDR2 FQGTGA. J was trimmed by 10 bases and V by 5 bases; bases with no gene match: 5. CDR3 sequence reads: CASSRGQGDYTF. Here the CDR3 DNA reads TGTGCCAGCAGCCGGGGACAGGGAGACTACACCTTC.

The J gene is TRBJ2-2, the V gene TRBV30; D gene ambiguous. Trimming shortened V by 0 bases and J by 4 bases, and 9 bases separated the two germline ends. The CDR3 has 14 residues. The germline V gene encodes CDR1 GTSNPN and CDR2 SVGIG (reference sequence). The CDR3 sequence: CAWSVLASTGELFF. The DNA for the CDR3 is TGTGCCTGGAGTGTACTCGCGAGCACCGGGGAGCTGTTTTTT.

V gene TRBV19 combines with J gene TRBJ1-4; 9 bases are a match to TRBD1. V shed 5 bases, J shed 0 bases, and the junction held 13 bases outside the gene matches. Looked up from germline, CDR1 is LNHDA and CDR2 is SQIVND (reference sequence). CDR3 size: 19 residues. The CDR3 DNA sequence: TGTGCCAGTAGTTATTTTGGGACAGGGTTTCGGGCAACTAATGAAAAACTGTTTTTT. Residues: CASSYFGTGFRATNEKLFF.

V and J are TRBV7-9 and TRBJ1-2; TRBD1 agrees at 9 bases. The CDR3 has 15 residues. Germline CDR1 is SEHNR and CDR2 is FQNEAQ (reference sequence). Trimming at V came to 4 bases and at J to 7 bases, leaving 10 bases not matched to a gene. CDR3 sequence reads: CASSSSQGAIGGYTF. CDR3 DNA: TGTGCCAGCAGCTCGTCACAGGGGGCTATAGGTGGCTACACCTTC. Combining the CDR3 with reference TRBV7-9 and TRBJ1-2 gives the whole variable domain DTGVSQNPRHKITKRGQNVTFRCDPISEHNRLYWYRQTLGQGPEFLTYFQNEAQLEKSRLLSDRFSAERPKGSFSTLEIQRTEQGDSAMYLCASSSSQGAIGGYTFGSGTRLTVV.

The gene calls are TRBV19 and TRBJ2-7; D possibly corresponds to TRBD1 (7 bases). Trimming removed 3 bases from V and 2 bases from J, with 11 bases in between. This CDR3 has 14 amino acids. CDR1 LNHDA and CDR2 SQIVND come from the germline V gene (reference sequence). The CDR3 nucleotides read TGTGCCAGTAGTATTGGCAGGGGGGCCTACGAGCAGTACTTC. Translated, it gives CASSIGRGAYEQYF. Together with reference TRBV19 and TRBJ2-7, the CDR3 gives the full variable domain: DGGITQSPKYLFRKEGQNVTLSCEQNLNHDAMYWYRQDPGQGLRLIYYSQIVNDFQKGDIAEGYSVSREKKESFPLTVTSAQKNPTAFYLCASSIGRGAYEQYFGPGTRLTVT.

V and J are TRBV19 and TRBJ2-1; 9 positions agree with TRBD2. Losses at the gene ends were 5 bases for V and 12 bases for J; bases not matched to a gene: 14. Germline assignment: CDR1 LNHDA and CDR2 SQIVND (reference sequence). This CDR3 contains 15 residues. The CDR3 here is CASSFPGTSGLGQFF. The CDR3 region has the DNA TGTGCCAGTAGTTTCCCGGGAACTAGCGGGCTAGGGCAGTTCTTC.